This entry features one T cell receptor beta chain sequence. The sample originates from a study of OX40 agonist ivuxolimab in advanced cancers. Study information: At 0.01 to 10 mg/kg, ivuxolimab was administered intravenously to patients every 2 weeks.

Assay used: immunoSEQ multiplex PCR; TCRdb lists only in-frame clones, some missing. The sample shows tens of thousands of clones, about 85% of them seen only once. Between the trimmed V and J ends, which lost 3 bases and 2 bases, there was a span of 12 bases. The length of the CDR3 is 14 residues. Germline V CDR1 and CDR2: SGHNT, YYREEE (reference sequence). This specimen was CD4+ or CD8+ T cells sorted from blood, taken in a trial of the OX40 agonist ivuxolimab. This clonotype originated in an adult with an advanced solid tumor such as melanoma, head and neck, liver or kidney cancer. The V and J genes are TRBV5-4 and TRBJ2-7; D may be TRBD2 (6 bases). Here the CDR3 reads CASSSGTLTYEQYF. In DNA, the CDR3 is TGTGCCAGCAGCTCCGGGACTCTCACCTACGAGCAGTACTTC.